These 27 T cell receptor beta chains share one sample of origin, sequenced in a study of shared clonotypes between healthy human individuals. Sequenced by immunoSEQ multiplex PCR; TCRdb stores in-frame clones only, minus some. The sample lists more than 2,000,000 clones, more than 90% occurring once. The sequencing sample was made of naive CD4+ T cells sorted from blood. As to subset: CD45RA+ positively selected. All receptors derive from a man between 18 and 29 years old in good health.

The chain couples TRBV9 to TRBJ2-3, with D possibly being TRBD2 (5 bases). This CDR3 comprises 15 residues. V lost 0 bases and J 2 bases, leaving 10 bases between the germline ends. Germline V gene sequence: CDR1 SGDLS, CDR2 YYNGEE. The CDR3 bases are TGTGCCAGCAGCGTAGGTGACTATCACACAGATACGCAGTATTTT. It translates to CASSVGDYHTDTQYF.

J is TRBJ2-5 and V is TRBV9, with D unresolved. In germline, CDR1 is SGDLS, CDR2 YYNGEE. The CDR3 runs to 16 residues. The V end was cut by 0 bases, the J end by 5 bases, with 17 bases between. CDR3 loop: CASSVATFGPTETQYF. Written as DNA, the CDR3 is TGTGCCAGCAGCGTAGCTACGTTTGGACCCACGGAGACCCAGTACTTC.

This chain joins TRBV5-4 and TRBJ1-6, with D uncertain. The CDR3 consists of 13 residues. Deletions cut 5 bases from V and 6 bases from J, with 9 bases between. Germline CDR1 and CDR2: SGHNT and YYREEE (reference sequence). The CDR3 sequence: CASRAEGNSPLHF. The CDR3 DNA sequence: TGTGCCAGCAGGGCCGAGGGTAATTCACCCCTCCACTTT.

The chain links TRBV9 to TRBJ2-3; D may be TRBD2 (6 bases). The germline V gene has CDR1 SGDLS and CDR2 YYNGEE. There are 14 residues in the CDR3. V lost 1 base and J 3 bases, leaving 9 bases between the germline ends. The CDR3 region has the DNA TGTGCCAGCAGCGTAACCGCGGGAACAGATACGCAGTATTTT. It is translated as CASSVTAGTDTQYF.

V is TRBV10-3 and J is TRBJ2-3; TRBD1 matches at 10 bases. The CDR3 has 16 residues. V trimming: 6 bases; J trimming: 2 bases; junction bases outside the gene matches: 8. Germline V gene data show CDR1 as ENHRY and CDR2 as SYGVKD. CDR3 nucleotides: TGTGCCATCAGGGTAGGACAGGGGGAGTCCACAGATACGCAGTATTTT. This encodes CAIRVGQGESTDTQYF.

In regard to this clone: Other DNA sequences in this sample translate to the same CDR3. This sequence joins TRBV5-1 and TRBJ2-2; D may be TRBD2 (7 bases). CDR1 and CDR2 (germline): SGHRS, YFSETQ. This CDR3 has 17 residues. Deletions cut 3 bases from V and 2 bases from J, with 17 bases between. The CDR3 DNA reads TGCGCCAGCAGCTCCCTTAGGGGGGGGCCAAACACCGGGGAGCTGTTTTTT. This sequence encodes CASSSLRGGPNTGELFF.

The chain carries TRBV11-3 and TRBJ2-5; 8 positions match TRBD1. Near its end, the DNA agrees better with TRBJ2-7, so the J call may be wrong. Germline-derived CDR1 and CDR2 are SGHNT and YENEEA. CDR3 length equals 14 residues. The DNA of the CDR3 is TGTGCCAGCAGCCAAGGACAGGGCTCCTACGAGCAGTACTTC. Protein sequence: CASSQGQGSYEQYF.

This CDR3 reads CASSIQGGTEAFF. In DNA form, the CDR3 reads TGTGCCAGCAGTATCCAGGGAGGTACTGAAGCTTTCTTT. The chain couples TRBV6-4 to TRBJ1-1; TRBD1 might be the D (5 bases). The V gene's germline CDR1 is MRHNA and CDR2 SNTAGT. Trimming cost V 5 bases and J 5 bases, with 12 bases left between them. The CDR3 is made up of 13 amino acids.

The chain couples TRBV10-1 to TRBJ2-2; D is tentatively TRBD1 or TRBD2 (6 bases each). Germline lookup yields CDR1 WNHNN and CDR2 SYGVQD (reference sequence). V gave up 2 bases and J gave up 5 bases, with 15 bases separating them. The CDR3 covers 16 residues. CDR3 nucleotides: TGCGCCAGCAGTGAGAATGTGGGGGCGGGAACCGGGGAGCTGTTTTTT. Residues: CASSENVGAGTGELFF.

V is TRBV5-1 and J is TRBJ2-7, with TRBD1 matching over 9 bases. The CDR3 is made up of 13 amino acids. Germline V CDR1 and CDR2: SGHRS, YFSETQ. Unmatched junction bases numbered 5, after V lost 4 bases and J lost 6 bases. CDR3 DNA sequence: TGCGCCAGCAGCCAACAGGACAGGGGCGAGCAGTACTTC. Protein sequence: CASSQQDRGEQYF.

This clone came up once. The chain has TRBV10-3 and TRBJ2-1, with 14 bases fitting TRBD2. Trimming at V came to 4 bases and at J to 0 bases, leaving 8 bases not matched to a gene. This CDR3 has 19 residues. Germline V gene data show CDR1 as ENHRY and CDR2 as SYGVKD. CDR3: CAISAPGLAGASSYNEQFF. The CDR3, as DNA: TGTGCCATCAGTGCCCCGGGACTAGCGGGGGCGAGCTCCTACAATGAGCAGTTCTTC.

This chain joins TRBV21-1 and TRBJ1-2. TRBV21-1 is described as a pseudogene. The CDR3 contains 9 residues. In DNA, the CDR3 is TGTGCCAGCTTTTGTGGCTACACCTTC. Its protein is CASFCGYTF.

The gene calls are TRBV7-9 and TRBJ2-3, with a tentative D call TRBD1 (7 bases). The CDR3 length is 17 residues. Germline V gene lookup returns CDR1 SEHNR and CDR2 FQNEAQ (reference sequence). V gave up 3 bases and J gave up 6 bases, with 22 bases separating them. This CDR3 reads CASSLLIRGDLRDTQYF. The DNA for the CDR3 is TGTGCCAGCAGCTTGTTGATCAGGGGGGACCTCCGGGATACGCAGTATTTT.

This rearrangement joins TRBV30 to TRBJ1-5, with D possibly matching TRBD1 (5 bases). The CDR3 length is 12 residues. The germline V gene has CDR1 GTSNPN and CDR2 SVGIG (reference sequence). Deletions cut 5 bases from V and 9 bases from J, with 14 bases between. The CDR3 DNA follows: TGTGCCTGGGCGGAGGGGCTGGGGCCCCAGCATTTT. This gives the protein CAWAEGLGPQHF.

This clone has more than one count but fewer than ten. The chain combines TRBV10-3 with TRBJ2-7, with 8 bases aligning to TRBD2. The CDR3 length is 18 residues. V lost 10 bases, J lost 7 bases, and 27 bases stayed unmatched. Germline CDR1 and CDR2: ENHRY and SYGVKD. DNA of the CDR3: TGTGCCACCTGGCGGGGGCAGGCGGTAGAGCGGGAGACCGGTGAGCAGTACTTC. Translated: CATWRGQAVERETGEQYF.

The rearrangement links TRBV30 to TRBJ2-1; 9 positions match TRBD2. The germline V gene encodes CDR1 GTSNPN and CDR2 SVGIG (reference sequence). The CDR3 runs to 12 residues. Trimming took 2 bases from V and 11 from J; bases not matched to a gene: 4. As DNA, the CDR3 is TGTGCCTGGAGTATAACTAGCGGGCAGCAGTTCTTC. As protein: CAWSITSGQQFF.

This clone occurred once. V is TRBV5-6 and J is TRBJ1-1; maybe TRBD1 (5 bases). CDR3 length: 13 amino acids. CDR1 is SGHDT and CDR2 is YYEEEE in the germline V gene. Trimming pared 4 bases from V and 4 bases from J, leaving 11 bases between. DNA of the CDR3: TGTGCCAGCAGCGCCGGGACTCTCACTGAAGCTTTCTTT. It yields the protein CASSAGTLTEAFF. The variable domain in full, completed from reference TRBV5-6 and TRBJ1-1, reads DAGVTQSPTHLIKTRGQQVTLRCSPKSGHDTVSWYQQALGQGPQFIFQYYEEEERQRGNFPDRFSGHQFPNYSSELNVNALLLGDSALYLCASSAGTLTEAFFGQGTRLTVV.

As concerns this clone: Other DNA variants within this sample encode the same CDR3. The chain joins TRBV5-1 to TRBJ1-4, with 9 bases identical to TRBD1. This CDR3 is 14 amino acids long. The germline V gene encodes CDR1 SGHRS and CDR2 YFSETQ. V trimming: 4 bases; J trimming: 7 bases; junction bases outside the gene matches: 5. The CDR3 loop reads CASSGGQGGEKLFF. CDR3 in DNA: TGCGCCAGCAGCGGGGGACAGGGAGGTGAAAAACTGTTTTTT.

V and J are TRBV4-1 and TRBJ2-6; the D is unclear. Germline values: CDR1 MGHRA, CDR2 YSYEKL. The germline V and J ends were trimmed by 3 bases and 0 bases, with 9 bases remaining between them. This CDR3 is 16 amino acids long. The CDR3 DNA reads TGCGCCAGCAGCCATATCCCCCTCTCTGGGGCCAACGTCCTGACTTTC. Amino acids: CASSHIPLSGANVLTF.

The rearrangement links TRBV6-1 to TRBJ1-4, with D hard to call. Trimming left V 6 bases short and J 1 base short, with 6 bases between. From germline, CDR1 is MNHNS and CDR2 SASEGT. The CDR3 totals 13 residues. The CDR3 loop reads CASSGLTNEKLFF. The DNA of the CDR3 is TGTGCCAGCAGCGGGCTAACTAATGAAAAACTGTTTTTT.

The chain couples TRBV19 to TRBJ2-3; 7 nucleotides match TRBD1. The V gene's germline CDR1 is LNHDA and CDR2 SQIVND (reference sequence). This CDR3 region has 13 residues. V was clipped by 7 bases and J by 3 bases; unmatched bases: 4. The DNA of the CDR3 is TGTGCCAGTACGGGCAGGGGGACAGATACGCAGTATTTT. Translated, it gives CASTGRGTDTQYF.

The genes are TRBV10-3 and TRBJ2-2; no clear D gene. Trimming stripped 2 bases from V and 5 bases from J, with 6 bases between. In germline, CDR1 is ENHRY, CDR2 SYGVKD. The CDR3 length is 13 residues. CDR3 DNA sequence: TGTGCCATCAGTGAGGACGGTACCGGGGAGCTGTTTTTT. This codes for CAISEDGTGELFF.

The chain recombines TRBV6-5 with TRBJ1-4; 10 nucleotides match TRBD1. The CDR3 is 14 amino acids. Germline CDR1 is MNHEY and CDR2 is SVGAGI. V trimming: 5 bases; J trimming: 6 bases; junction bases outside the gene matches: 3. The CDR3 loop reads CASSRQGADEKLFF. In DNA, the CDR3 is TGTGCCAGCAGTCGACAGGGGGCCGATGAAAAACTGTTTTTT.

The CDR3 nucleotides read TGTGCCAGTAGTGCCCCAGGGGTTGCCAAAAACATTCAGTACTTC. The encoded protein is CASSAPGVAKNIQYF. The V and J genes are TRBV19 and TRBJ2-4, with D perhaps matching TRBD1 (6 bases). This CDR3 contains 15 residues. Trimming left V 5 bases short and J 1 base short, with 12 bases between. The V gene's germline CDR1 is LNHDA and CDR2 SQIVND (reference sequence). Full variable domain (missing parts from reference TRBV19 and TRBJ2-4): DGGITQSPKYLFRKEGQNVTLSCEQNLNHDAMYWYRQDPGQGLRLIYYSQIVNDFQKGDIAEGYSVSREKKESFPLTVTSAQKNPTAFYLCASSAPGVAKNIQYFGAGTRLSVL.

The DNA for the CDR3 is TGTGCCAGCAGCCTGACGGGTGGGGATGGCTACACCTTC. This gives the protein CASSLTGGDGYTF. This sequence joins TRBV5-8 and TRBJ1-2; D is ambiguous. The CDR3 has 13 amino acids. V shed 4 bases and J shed 6 bases, with 13 bases lying between them. Germline lookup yields CDR1 SGHTS and CDR2 YDEGEE.

V is TRBV9 and J is TRBJ1-2; D not certain. The CDR3 covers 14 residues. Germline lookup yields CDR1 SGDLS and CDR2 YYNGEE. Deletions cut 0 bases from V and 1 base from J, with 7 bases between. Written as DNA, the CDR3 is TGTGCCAGCAGCGTAGAAGGTCTTAACTATGGCTACACCTTC. Translated: CASSVEGLNYGYTF.

This sequence joins TRBV18 and TRBJ2-5; D is undetermined. Trimming stripped 0 bases from V and 3 bases from J, with 8 bases between. CDR3 size: 14 residues. Per the germline V gene, CDR1 is KGHSH and CDR2 is LQKENI. Here the CDR3 reads CASSPPDGKETQYF. The CDR3 DNA is TGTGCCAGCTCACCACCGGACGGAAAAGAGACCCAGTACTTC.